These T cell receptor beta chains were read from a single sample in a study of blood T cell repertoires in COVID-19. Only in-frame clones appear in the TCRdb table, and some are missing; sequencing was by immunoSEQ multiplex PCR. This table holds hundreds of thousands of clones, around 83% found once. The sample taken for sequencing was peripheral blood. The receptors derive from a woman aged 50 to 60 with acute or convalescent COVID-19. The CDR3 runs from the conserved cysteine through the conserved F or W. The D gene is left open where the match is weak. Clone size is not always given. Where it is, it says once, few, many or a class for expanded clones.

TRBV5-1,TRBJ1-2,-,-,CASSLQGWGYTF,TGCGCCAGCAGCTTACAGGGATGGGGCTACACCTTC
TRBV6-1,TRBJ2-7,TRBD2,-,CASSEQGGRGYEQYF,TGTGCCAGCAGTGAACAGGGCGGGAGAGGCTACGAGCAGTACTTC
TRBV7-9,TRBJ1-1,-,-,CASSFYRELTEAFF,TGTGCCAGCAGCTTCTACAGGGAATTAACTGAAGCTTTCTTT
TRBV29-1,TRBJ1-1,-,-,CSVAGENTEAFF,TGCAGCGTGGCAGGCGAGAACACTGAAGCTTTCTTT
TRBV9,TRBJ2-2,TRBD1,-,CASSPLPGQGALTGELFF,TGTGCCAGCAGCCCTCTACCGGGACAGGGGGCCCTCACCGGGGAGCTGTTTTTT
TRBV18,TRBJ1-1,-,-,CASSPQGLTEAFF,TGTGCCAGCTCACCTCAGGGGCTCACTGAAGCTTTCTTT
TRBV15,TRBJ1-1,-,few,CATSVDSRWTEAFF,TGTGCCACCAGCGTTGACAGCCGTTGGACTGAAGCTTTCTTT
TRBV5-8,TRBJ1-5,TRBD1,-,CASSFFRGLQPQHF,TGTGCCAGCAGCTTCTTCAGGGGGCTTCAGCCCCAGCATTTT
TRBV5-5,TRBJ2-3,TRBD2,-,CASSSAALAGDYLGDTQYF,TGTGCCAGCAGCTCGGCCGCACTAGCGGGAGACTACTTAGGGGATACGCAGTATTTT
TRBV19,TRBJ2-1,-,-,CATTGAWGDNEQFF,TGTGCCACCACTGGAGCGTGGGGGGACAATGAGCAGTTCTTC
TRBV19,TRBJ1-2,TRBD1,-,CASSPGTEYGYTF,TGTGCCAGTAGTCCCGGGACAGAGTATGGCTACACCTTC
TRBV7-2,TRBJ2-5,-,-,CASSPSYVQIRGTQYF,TGTGCCAGCAGTCCATCTTACGTCCAGATCCGGGGGACCCAGTACTTC
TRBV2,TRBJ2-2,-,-,CASSEDPIFTGELFF,TGTGCCAGCAGTGAAGATCCTATCTTCACCGGGGAGCTGTTTTTT
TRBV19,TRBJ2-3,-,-,CASGGMGTDTQYF,TGTGCCAGCGGAGGGATGGGCACAGATACGCAGTATTTT
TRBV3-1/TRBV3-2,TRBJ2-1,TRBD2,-,CASSLRGSGRGNEQFF,TGTGCCAGCAGCCTCCGTGGTAGCGGGAGGGGCAATGAGCAGTTCTTC
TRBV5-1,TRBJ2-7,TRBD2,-,CASSVRPGGAYEQYF,TGCGCCAGCAGCGTCCGACCCGGGGGGGCCTACGAGCAGTACTTC
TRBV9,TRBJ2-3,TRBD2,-,CASSAWTSKTDTQYF,TGTGCCAGCAGCGCCTGGACTAGCAAAACAGATACGCAGTATTTT
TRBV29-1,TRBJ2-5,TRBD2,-,CSVGRLAGVGETQYF,TGCAGCGTTGGGAGACTAGCGGGAGTCGGGGAGACCCAGTACTTC
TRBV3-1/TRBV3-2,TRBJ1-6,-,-,CASSQSGFGTHNSPLHF,TGTGCCAGCAGCCAATCGGGTTTTGGGACACACAATTCACCCCTCCACTTT
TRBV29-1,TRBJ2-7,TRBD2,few,CSVVFSGRYEQYF,TGCAGCGTTGTTTTTAGCGGGAGGTACGAGCAGTACTTC
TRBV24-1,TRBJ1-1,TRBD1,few,CATSPGQGIAEAFF,TGTGCCACCAGCCCGGGACAGGGGATAGCTGAAGCTTTCTTT
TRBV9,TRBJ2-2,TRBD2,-,CASSVDSSGNTGELFF,TGTGCCAGCAGCGTAGATTCTAGCGGGAACACCGGGGAGCTGTTTTTT
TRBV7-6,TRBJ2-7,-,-,CASSTGLSASSEQYF,TGTGCCAGCAGCACGGGACTCTCAGCCTCTTCCGAGCAGTACTTC
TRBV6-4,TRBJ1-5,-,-,CAAREKKPQHF,TGTGCCGCTCGGGAGAAGAAGCCCCAGCATTTT
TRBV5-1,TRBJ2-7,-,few,CASSLLSGPLREQYF,TGCGCCAGCAGCCTTCTATCGGGTCCTCTGAGGGAGCAGTACTTC
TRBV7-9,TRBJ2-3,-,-,CASSPTGARVSDTQYF,TGTGCCAGCAGCCCCACGGGAGCCAGGGTCTCAGATACGCAGTATTTT
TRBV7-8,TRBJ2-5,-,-,CASSFYADSQETQYF,TGTGCCAGCAGCTTCTATGCCGACAGCCAAGAGACCCAGTACTTC
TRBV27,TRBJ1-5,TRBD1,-,CASSLAGYRGSNQPQHF,TGTGCCAGCAGTTTAGCCGGATACAGGGGTAGCAATCAGCCCCAGCATTTT
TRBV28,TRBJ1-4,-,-,CASNWAGEHEKLFF,TGTGCCAGCAATTGGGCAGGGGAGCATGAAAAACTGTTTTTT
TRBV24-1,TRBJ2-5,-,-,CATSDPGIQGETQYF,TGTGCCACCAGTGACCCCGGGATACAAGGGGAGACCCAGTACTTC
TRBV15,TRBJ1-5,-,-,CATSSERQSEDQPQHF,TGTGCCACCAGCAGCGAACGACAGTCAGAGGATCAGCCCCAGCATTTT
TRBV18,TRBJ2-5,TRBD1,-,CASSLIEGAQETQYF,TGTGCCAGCTCACTCATTGAGGGGGCCCAAGAGACCCAGTACTTC
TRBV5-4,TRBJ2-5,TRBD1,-,CASGEQGQETQYF,TGTGCCAGCGGCGAACAGGGGCAAGAGACCCAGTACTTC
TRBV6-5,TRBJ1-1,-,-,CASSYSGGRGQAFF,TGTGCCAGCAGTTACTCGGGCGGCAGGGGCCAAGCTTTCTTT
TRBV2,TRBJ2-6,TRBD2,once,CASSHGRAAGANVLTF,TGTGCCAGCTCCCACGGGAGGGCGGCTGGGGCCAACGTCCTGACTTTC
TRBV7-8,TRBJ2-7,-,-,CASSFKRATYEQYF,TGTGCCAGCAGCTTTAAGCGGGCCACCTACGAGCAGTACTTC
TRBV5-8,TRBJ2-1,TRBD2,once,CASSHNPGLVIYEQFF,TGTGCCAGCAGCCACAATCCGGGACTAGTTATCTATGAGCAGTTCTTC
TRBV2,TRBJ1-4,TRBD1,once,CASSVRQGRNEKLFF,TGTGCCAGCAGTGTTCGACAGGGTAGAAATGAAAAACTGTTTTTT
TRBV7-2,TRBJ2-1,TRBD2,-,CASSPGLAGEGQFF,TGTGCCAGCAGCCCGGGACTAGCGGGAGAGGGGCAGTTCTTC
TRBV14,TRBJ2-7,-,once,CASSRSPRDSGEQYF,TGTGCCAGCAGCCGTTCGCCCCGGGACTCCGGGGAGCAGTACTTC
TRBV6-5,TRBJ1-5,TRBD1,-,CASREGAYNQPQHF,TGTGCCAGCAGGGAGGGGGCCTACAATCAGCCCCAGCATTTT
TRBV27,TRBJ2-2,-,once,CASSSALVFTGELFF,TGTGCCAGCAGTTCGGCACTAGTTTTCACCGGGGAGCTGTTTTTT